This T cell receptor beta chain was observed in a study of blood T cell repertoires in COVID-19 (dated by TCRdb to the early 2020s). With regard to the full study: Collaborator samples came from the United States, Italy and Spain and covered acute and convalescent phases of COVID-19. The prospective study material was composed of cDNA or gDNA derived from T cells, B-cell-depleted T cells, or PBMCs. Subjects who had been exposed to COVID-19, were actively infected with it, or had recovered from it provided the deeply sampled blood TCRbeta repertoires that made up the dataset. The repertoires were made available in a free public database intended to serve as a resource for research on the immune response to SARS-CoV-2. The samples were drawn from the first 160 participants of the ongoing ImmuneRACE study and from over a thousand subjects provided by 6 global collaborators. The sample metadata nearly always contained a de-identified subject ID, COVID-19 status, age in years and sex. Where available, HLA class I and class II types were obtained from metadata supplied by the sample provider rather than from assay-based typing. What the research found in general, with its limitations: Clinical and demographic metadata were provided uncurated, with the amount varying by source and participant.

The collaborating institutions used their own protocols to collect whole blood in K2EDTA tubes. For TCRbeta analysis, collaborators shipped samples in one of three forms: frozen whole blood, isolated PBMCs, or DNA extracted from either of those sample types. TCRbeta CDR3 regions were amplified from genomic DNA using the immunoSEQ Assay, a bias-controlled multiplex PCR. In the paper's pipeline: Nucleated cell counts per sample were estimated from amplification of reference gene primers within the assay. Sequence reads were collapsed and filtered to measure the absolute abundance of every unique TCRbeta CDR3 rearrangement. For each sample, productive Simpson clonality was calculated as the square root of Simpson's diversity index over productive rearrangements. Imported from immuneACCESS, the table was reduced by TCRdb to in-frame sequences with V and J called. These copies leave out some clones; in studies compared against another copy, an unresolved V gene accounts for under half, and the cause of the remainder is not known. V and J calls and clone size are copied from that table; D and trimming were computed from the DNA. Present in this sample are about 120,000 clones, about 86% of which were seen just once. The ten largest clones represent around 5.6% of the sample.

The CDR3 has 15 amino acids, counting the end cysteine and phenylalanine. Just the 45-base CDR3 DNA is kept, in frame starting at base 1. For CDR1 and CDR2, the germline V gene (reference sequence) lists MNHEY and SMNVEV. Trimming accounts for 6 bases at V and 6 bases at J, while the number of junction bases matched to no gene is 6. Concerning this clone itself: There is no known antigen for this receptor. No qualities accompany the bases; no much larger clone lies one base away.

The receptor's source is a man older than 75 with active or convalescent COVID-19. The sample taken for sequencing was peripheral blood. The rearranged segments are TRBV27 and TRBJ2-2, and 11 bases in between align with TRBD1. The sequenced DNA: TGTGCCAGCAGCTGGACAGGGGGCTCAGCCGGGGAGCTGTTTTTT. It specifies CASSWTGGSAGELFF.